These T cell receptor beta chains were read from a single sample in a study of blood T cell repertoires in COVID-19. Here immunoSEQ multiplex PCR was the method, and the copy in TCRdb shows in-frame clones only, minus some. The table records around 230,000 clones, 70% to 90% of them present only once. Sequenced: PBMCs or T cells enriched from blood (not recorded which). All receptors derive from a man aged 35 to 55 who had recovered from COVID-19. The CDR3 runs from the conserved cysteine through the conserved F or W. Each record gives: CDR3 DNA, CDR3 protein, clone size, D gene, V gene, J gene. The D gene is left open where the match is weak. Rows give clone size only sometimes, using once, few, many, or a class for an expanded clone.

CDR3 DNA: TGTGCCAGCATCCGTGACAGGGGTTATGGCTACACCTTC; CDR3 protein: CASIRDRGYGYTF; clone size: many; D gene: TRBD1; V gene: TRBV7-2; J gene: TRBJ1-2
CDR3 DNA: TGTGCCAGCAGCCAGACACAGGGTATTGGAGGCTACACCTTC; CDR3 protein: CASSQTQGIGGYTF; clone size: NA; D gene: NA; V gene: TRBV3-1/TRBV3-2; J gene: TRBJ1-2
CDR3 DNA: TGTGCCAGCAGCCTAACGGGGGGGGGCCTAGTTCCCTACGAGCAGTACTTC; CDR3 protein: CASSLTGGGLVPYEQYF; clone size: NA; D gene: TRBD2; V gene: TRBV7-2; J gene: TRBJ2-7
CDR3 DNA: TGTGCCAGCAGCCCTCGGGACAGGGTTTGTCCGAGCTCCTACGAGCAGTACTTC; CDR3 protein: CASSPRDRVCPSSYEQYF; clone size: NA; D gene: NA; V gene: TRBV21-1; J gene: TRBJ2-7
CDR3 DNA: TGCGCCAGCAGCTTGTTGGGAGGGACTAACTATGGCTACACCTTC; CDR3 protein: CASSLLGGTNYGYTF; clone size: once; D gene: NA; V gene: TRBV5-1; J gene: TRBJ1-2
CDR3 DNA: TGTGCCTGGAGATATGGTGCAGGGGACCTGAACACTGAAGCTTTCTTT; CDR3 protein: CAWRYGAGDLNTEAFF; clone size: NA; D gene: NA; V gene: TRBV30; J gene: TRBJ1-1
CDR3 DNA: TGCGCCAGCAGCTTGGCCGCCGGGACAGCAGCAGATACGCAGTATTTT; CDR3 protein: CASSLAAGTAADTQYF; clone size: NA; D gene: TRBD1; V gene: TRBV5-1; J gene: TRBJ2-3
CDR3 DNA: TGTGCCAGCACCCCATCGGGACACTCCTACGAGCAGTACTTC; CDR3 protein: CASTPSGHSYEQYF; clone size: NA; D gene: NA; V gene: TRBV9; J gene: TRBJ2-7
CDR3 DNA: TGTGCCACCAGCAGAGCGGGACAGGGGGCCGCCTACGAGCAGTACTTC; CDR3 protein: CATSRAGQGAAYEQYF; clone size: NA; D gene: TRBD1; V gene: TRBV15; J gene: TRBJ2-7
CDR3 DNA: TGTGCCAGCAGCTTAGCCCTAGCGCGGAATGAGCAGTTCTTC; CDR3 protein: CASSLALARNEQFF; clone size: NA; D gene: NA; V gene: TRBV5-6; J gene: TRBJ2-1
CDR3 DNA: TGTGCCAGCAGGGAGGTACAGGGGAATAATTCACCCCTCCACTTT; CDR3 protein: CASREVQGNNSPLHF; clone size: once; D gene: TRBD1; V gene: TRBV2; J gene: TRBJ1-6
CDR3 DNA: TGTGCCTGGCGGGACAGATTTCATTCGAACACTGAAGCTTTCTTT; CDR3 protein: CAWRDRFHSNTEAFF; clone size: NA; D gene: TRBD1; V gene: TRBV30; J gene: TRBJ1-1
CDR3 DNA: TGTGCCAGCAGTTTAAGGGGCAGGGGATCCTACGAGCAGTACTTC; CDR3 protein: CASSLRGRGSYEQYF; clone size: NA; D gene: NA; V gene: TRBV28; J gene: TRBJ2-7
CDR3 DNA: TGTGCCAGCAGTAGGGGGGGTTTTGGAAACACCATATATTTT; CDR3 protein: CASSRGGFGNTIYF; clone size: NA; D gene: NA; V gene: TRBV6-5; J gene: TRBJ1-3
CDR3 DNA: TGCGCCAGCAGCCCCCGGGGGGGGGCGGGCTATGGCTACACCTTC; CDR3 protein: CASSPRGGAGYGYTF; clone size: NA; D gene: NA; V gene: TRBV5-1; J gene: TRBJ1-2
CDR3 DNA: TGTGTCAGAAGCTTATTGAAAAGGGGGCTATATGGCTACACCTTC; CDR3 protein: CVRSLLKRGLYGYTF; clone size: NA; D gene: NA; V gene: TRBV7-5; J gene: TRBJ1-2
CDR3 DNA: TGTGCCACCAGTGATTTTTCGGCGAACACCGGGGAGCTGTTTTTT; CDR3 protein: CATSDFSANTGELFF; clone size: NA; D gene: NA; V gene: TRBV24-1; J gene: TRBJ2-2
CDR3 DNA: TGTGCCACCAGCAGAGAAGCGGGGACATACAATGAGCAGTTCTTC; CDR3 protein: CATSREAGTYNEQFF; clone size: NA; D gene: NA; V gene: TRBV15; J gene: TRBJ2-1
CDR3 DNA: TGTGCCAGCAGCCCGGGGACTAGCGGGGGGCCCCGCTCCTACAATGAGCAGTTCTTC; CDR3 protein: CASSPGTSGGPRSYNEQFF; clone size: NA; D gene: TRBD2; V gene: TRBV14; J gene: TRBJ2-1
CDR3 DNA: TGCGCCAGCAGCCAAGATGGAGGGAAAATTAGAACTGAAGCTTTCTTT; CDR3 protein: CASSQDGGKIRTEAFF; clone size: few; D gene: NA; V gene: TRBV4-1; J gene: TRBJ1-1
CDR3 DNA: TGTGCCAGTAGTTCCTCTTGGGCGCAGTATTGGCAGCCCCAGCATTTT; CDR3 protein: CASSSSWAQYWQPQHF; clone size: NA; D gene: NA; V gene: TRBV19; J gene: TRBJ1-5
CDR3 DNA: TGTGCCAGCAGCCAGACAGGCTCCTACGAGCAGTACTTC; CDR3 protein: CASSQTGSYEQYF; clone size: NA; D gene: NA; V gene: TRBV7-8; J gene: TRBJ2-7
CDR3 DNA: TGTGCCAGCAGTCCCGAAGATGGGCGCGAGCAGTACTTC; CDR3 protein: CASSPEDGREQYF; clone size: NA; D gene: NA; V gene: TRBV12-3/TRBV12-4; J gene: TRBJ2-7
CDR3 DNA: TGTGCCAGCAGCGTAGACCCTACGACAGACACTATTGGCTACACCTTC; CDR3 protein: CASSVDPTTDTIGYTF; clone size: NA; D gene: NA; V gene: TRBV9; J gene: TRBJ1-2
CDR3 DNA: TGTGCCAGCACCGACTCCACCGGGAATGAGCAGTTCTTC; CDR3 protein: CASTDSTGNEQFF; clone size: NA; D gene: NA; V gene: TRBV7-3; J gene: TRBJ2-1
CDR3 DNA: TGCGCCTCCAAGACTTGCTCCGCAACTGCCTATGGCTACACCTTC; CDR3 protein: CASKTCSATAYGYTF; clone size: NA; D gene: NA; V gene: TRBV23-1; J gene: TRBJ1-2
CDR3 DNA: TGCGCCAGCAGAGCGACAGGGACAAGCTCTGGAAACACCATATATTTT; CDR3 protein: CASRATGTSSGNTIYF; clone size: NA; D gene: TRBD1; V gene: TRBV5-1; J gene: TRBJ1-3
CDR3 DNA: TGTGCCAGCAGTGAAAGGGAGGGGGACATAGCCAAAAACATTCAGTACTTC; CDR3 protein: CASSEREGDIAKNIQYF; clone size: NA; D gene: NA; V gene: TRBV2; J gene: TRBJ2-4